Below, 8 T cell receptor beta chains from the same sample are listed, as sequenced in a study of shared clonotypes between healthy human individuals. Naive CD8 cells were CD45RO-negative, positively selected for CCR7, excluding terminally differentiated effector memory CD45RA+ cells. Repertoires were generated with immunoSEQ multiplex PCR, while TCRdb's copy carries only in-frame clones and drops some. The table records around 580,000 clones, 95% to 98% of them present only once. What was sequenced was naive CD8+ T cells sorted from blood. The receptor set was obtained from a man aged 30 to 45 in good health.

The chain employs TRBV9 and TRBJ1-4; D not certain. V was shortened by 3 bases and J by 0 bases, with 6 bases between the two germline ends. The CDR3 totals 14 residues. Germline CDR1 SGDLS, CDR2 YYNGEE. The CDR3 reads CASSEEATNEKLFF. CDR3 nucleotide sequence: TGTGCCAGCAGCGAGGAAGCAACTAATGAAAAACTGTTTTTT.

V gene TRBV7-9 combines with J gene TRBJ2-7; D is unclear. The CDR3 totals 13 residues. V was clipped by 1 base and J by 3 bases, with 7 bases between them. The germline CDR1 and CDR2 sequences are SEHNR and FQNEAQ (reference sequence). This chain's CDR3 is CASSLGALYEQYF. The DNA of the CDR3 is TGTGCCAGCAGCTTAGGGGCTCTCTACGAGCAGTACTTC.

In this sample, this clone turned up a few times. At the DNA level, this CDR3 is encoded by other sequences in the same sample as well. Here the CDR3 reads CASSYGENTGELFF. CDR3 DNA: TGTGCCAGCAGTTATGGGGAAAACACCGGGGAGCTGTTTTTT. V is TRBV6-5 and J is TRBJ2-2; D not resolved. CDR3 length equals 14 residues. The germline V gene has CDR1 MNHEY and CDR2 SVGAGI. Trimming took 3 bases from V and 2 from J, leaving 7 bases between them.

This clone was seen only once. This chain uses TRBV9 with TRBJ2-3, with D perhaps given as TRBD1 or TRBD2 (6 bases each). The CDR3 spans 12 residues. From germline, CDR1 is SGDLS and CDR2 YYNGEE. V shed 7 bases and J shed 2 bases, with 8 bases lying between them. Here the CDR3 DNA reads TGTGCCAGCCGGGGGCTCACAGATACGCAGTATTTT. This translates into CASRGLTDTQYF. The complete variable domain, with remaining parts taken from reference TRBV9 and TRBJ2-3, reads DSGVTQTPKHLITATGQRVTLRCSPRSGDLSVYWYQQSLDQGLQFLIQYYNGEERAKGNILERFSAQQFPDLHSELNLSSLELGDSALYFCASRGLTDTQYFGPGTRLTVL.

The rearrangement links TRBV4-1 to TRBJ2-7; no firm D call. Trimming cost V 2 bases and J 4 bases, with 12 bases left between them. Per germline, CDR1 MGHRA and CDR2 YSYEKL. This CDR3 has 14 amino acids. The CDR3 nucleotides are TGCGCCAGCAGCCAAACTACAACGGGTTACGAGCAGTACTTC. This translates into CASSQTTTGYEQYF.

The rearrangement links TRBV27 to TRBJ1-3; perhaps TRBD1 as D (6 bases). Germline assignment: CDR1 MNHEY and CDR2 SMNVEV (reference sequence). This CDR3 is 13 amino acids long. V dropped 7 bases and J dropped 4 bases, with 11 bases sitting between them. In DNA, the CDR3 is TGTGCCAGCACCTCCGGGACAGGAAACACCATATATTTT. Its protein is CASTSGTGNTIYF.

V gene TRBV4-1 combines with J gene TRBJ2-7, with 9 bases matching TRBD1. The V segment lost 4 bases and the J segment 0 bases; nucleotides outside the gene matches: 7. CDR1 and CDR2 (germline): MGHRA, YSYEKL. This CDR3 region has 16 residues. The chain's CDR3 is CASSPRGQGRSYEQYF. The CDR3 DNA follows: TGCGCCAGCAGCCCAAGAGGACAGGGGCGCTCCTACGAGCAGTACTTC.

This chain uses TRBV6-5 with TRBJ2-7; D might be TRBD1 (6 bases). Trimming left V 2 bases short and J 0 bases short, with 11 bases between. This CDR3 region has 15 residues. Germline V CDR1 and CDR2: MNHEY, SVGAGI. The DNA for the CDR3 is TGTGCCAGCAGTTACCGGGACACGAGCTCCTACGAGCAGTACTTC. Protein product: CASSYRDTSSYEQYF.